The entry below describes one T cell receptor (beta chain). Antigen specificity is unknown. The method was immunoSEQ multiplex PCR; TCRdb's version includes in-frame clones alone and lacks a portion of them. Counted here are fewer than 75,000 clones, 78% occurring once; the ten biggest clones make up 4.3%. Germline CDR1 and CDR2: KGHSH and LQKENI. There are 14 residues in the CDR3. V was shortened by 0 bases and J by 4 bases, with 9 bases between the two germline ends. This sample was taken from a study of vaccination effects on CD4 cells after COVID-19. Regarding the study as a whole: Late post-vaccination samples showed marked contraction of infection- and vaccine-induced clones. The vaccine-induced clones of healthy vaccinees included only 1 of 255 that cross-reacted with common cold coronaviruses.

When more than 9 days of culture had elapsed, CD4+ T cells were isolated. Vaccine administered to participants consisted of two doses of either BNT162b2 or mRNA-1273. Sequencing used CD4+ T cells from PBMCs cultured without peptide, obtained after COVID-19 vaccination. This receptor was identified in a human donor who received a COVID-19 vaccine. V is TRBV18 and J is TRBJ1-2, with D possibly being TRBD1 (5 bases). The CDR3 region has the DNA TGTGCCAGCTCACCACCTTCAGGGAGCTATGGCTACACCTTC. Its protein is CASSPPSGSYGYTF.